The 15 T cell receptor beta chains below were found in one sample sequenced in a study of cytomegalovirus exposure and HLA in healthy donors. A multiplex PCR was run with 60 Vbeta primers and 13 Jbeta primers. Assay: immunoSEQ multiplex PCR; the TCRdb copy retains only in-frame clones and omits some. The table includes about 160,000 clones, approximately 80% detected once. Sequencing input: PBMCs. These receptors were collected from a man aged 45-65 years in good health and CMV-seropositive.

The CDR3 here is CASSFGRRDGYTF. DNA for the CDR3: TGTGCCAGCAGTTTTGGAAGGAGGGATGGCTACACCTTC. V usage is TRBV27 and J usage is TRBJ1-2; no clear D. The CDR3 covers 13 residues. V shed 3 bases and J shed 6 bases, with 11 bases lying between them. Germline CDR1 reads MNHEY; CDR2 reads SMNVEV (reference sequence).

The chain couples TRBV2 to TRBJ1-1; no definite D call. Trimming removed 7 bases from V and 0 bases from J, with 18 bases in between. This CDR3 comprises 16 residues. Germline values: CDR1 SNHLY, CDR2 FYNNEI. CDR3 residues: CASKPAGAYVNTEAFF. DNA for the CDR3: TGTGCCAGCAAGCCAGCAGGCGCTTATGTGAACACTGAAGCTTTCTTT. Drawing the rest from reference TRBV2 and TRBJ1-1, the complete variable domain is EPEVTQTPSHQVTQMGQEVILRCVPISNHLYFYWYRQILGQKVEFLVSFYNNEISEKSEIFDDQFSVERPDGSNFTLKIRSTKLEDSAMYFCASKPAGAYVNTEAFFGQGTRLTVV.

CDR3 sequence (DNA): TGTGCCAGCAGCTGGGCGACTAGTTCCTACAATGAGCAGTTCTTC. Its protein is CASSWATSSYNEQFF. The rearrangement joins TRBV7-8 to TRBJ2-1; possible D gene TRBD2, 6 bases. Germline CDR1 and CDR2: SGHVS and FQNEAQ. This CDR3 contains 15 residues. Trimming left V 4 bases short and J 1 base short, with 11 bases between. Drawing the rest from reference TRBV7-8 and TRBJ2-1, the complete variable domain is GAGVSQSPRYKVAKRGQDVALRCDPISGHVSLFWYQQALGQGPEFLTYFQNEAQLDKSGLPSDRFFAERPEGSVSTLKIQRTQQEDSAVYLCASSWATSSYNEQFFGPGTRLTVL.

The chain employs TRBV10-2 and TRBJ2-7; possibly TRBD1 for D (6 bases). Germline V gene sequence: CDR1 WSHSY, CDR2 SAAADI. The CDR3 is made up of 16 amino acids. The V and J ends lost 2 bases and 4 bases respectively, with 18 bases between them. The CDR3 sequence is CASSEAPGATGYEQYV. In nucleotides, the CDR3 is TGCGCCAGCAGTGAGGCTCCAGGGGCAACGGGGTACGAGCAGTACGTC.

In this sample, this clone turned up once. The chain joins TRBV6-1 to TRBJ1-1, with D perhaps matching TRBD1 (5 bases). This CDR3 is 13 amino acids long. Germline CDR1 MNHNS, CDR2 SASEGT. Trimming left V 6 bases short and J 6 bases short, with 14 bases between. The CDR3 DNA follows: TGTGCCAGCAGGAGGGAGGGGTGGCCTGAAGCTTTCTTT. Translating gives CASRREGWPEAFF.

The CDR3 here is CASSFGGLLNEKLFF. The DNA of the CDR3 is TGTGCCAGCAGTTTTGGAGGACTACTTAATGAAAAACTGTTTTTT. This chain joins TRBV28 and TRBJ1-4, with unresolved D. V was pared by 3 bases and J by 4 bases, with 12 bases between. From germline, CDR1 is MDHEN and CDR2 SYDVKM. The CDR3 contains 15 residues. Based on the CDR3 plus reference TRBV28 and TRBJ1-4, the full variable domain is DVKVTQSSRYLVKRTGEKVFLECVQDMDHENMFWYRQDPGLGLRLIYFSYDVKMKEKGDIPEGYSVSREKKERFSLILESASTNQTSMYLCASSFGGLLNEKLFFGSGTQLSVL.

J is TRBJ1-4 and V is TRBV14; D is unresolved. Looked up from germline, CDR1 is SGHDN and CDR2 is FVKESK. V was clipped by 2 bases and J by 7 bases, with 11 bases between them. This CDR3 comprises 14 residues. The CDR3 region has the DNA TGTGCCAGCAGCCAACAAGCGGGTGGTGAAAAACTGTTTTTT. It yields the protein CASSQQAGGEKLFF.

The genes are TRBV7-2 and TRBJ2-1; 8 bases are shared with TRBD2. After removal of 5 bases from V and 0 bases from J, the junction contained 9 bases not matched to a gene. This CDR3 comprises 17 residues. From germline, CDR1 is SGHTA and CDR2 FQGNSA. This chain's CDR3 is CASSTGLAVSSYNEQFF. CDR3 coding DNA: TGTGCCAGCAGCACCGGACTAGCCGTAAGCTCCTACAATGAGCAGTTCTTC.

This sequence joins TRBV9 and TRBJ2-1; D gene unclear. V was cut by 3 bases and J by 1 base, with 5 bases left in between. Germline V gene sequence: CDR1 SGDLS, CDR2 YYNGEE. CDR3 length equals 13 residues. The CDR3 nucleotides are TGTGCCAGCAGCGACGGGTCCTACAATGAGCAGTTCTTC. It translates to CASSDGSYNEQFF.

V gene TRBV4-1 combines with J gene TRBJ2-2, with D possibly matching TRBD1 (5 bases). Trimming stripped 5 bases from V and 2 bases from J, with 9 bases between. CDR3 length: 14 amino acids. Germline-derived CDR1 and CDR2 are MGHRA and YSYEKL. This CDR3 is CASSDSFNTGELFF. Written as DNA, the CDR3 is TGCGCCAGCAGCGACAGTTTTAACACCGGGGAGCTGTTTTTT.

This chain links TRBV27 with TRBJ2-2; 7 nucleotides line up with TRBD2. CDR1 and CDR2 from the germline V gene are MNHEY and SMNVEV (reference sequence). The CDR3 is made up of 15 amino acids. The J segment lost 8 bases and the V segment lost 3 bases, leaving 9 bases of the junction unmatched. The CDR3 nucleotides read TGTGCCAGCAGTTTTGGGACTACCCTGGGGGGGGAGCTGTTTTTT. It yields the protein CASSFGTTLGGELFF.

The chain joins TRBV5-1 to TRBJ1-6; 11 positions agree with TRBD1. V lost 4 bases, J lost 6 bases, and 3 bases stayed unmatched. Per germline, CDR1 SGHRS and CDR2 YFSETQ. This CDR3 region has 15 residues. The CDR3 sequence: CASSAGQGANSPLHF. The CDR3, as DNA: TGCGCCAGCAGCGCCGGACAGGGGGCTAATTCACCCCTCCACTTT.

This CDR3 is CASQVEGARDTQYF. The CDR3 region has the DNA TGTGCCAGCCAAGTCGAGGGGGCAAGAGATACGCAGTATTTT. The rearrangement uses TRBV6-6 and TRBJ2-3; 7 nucleotides match TRBD1. Trimming at V came to 8 bases and at J to 5 bases, leaving 10 bases not matched to a gene. CDR3 length equals 14 residues. Germline CDR1 reads MNHNY; CDR2 reads SVGAGI (reference sequence).

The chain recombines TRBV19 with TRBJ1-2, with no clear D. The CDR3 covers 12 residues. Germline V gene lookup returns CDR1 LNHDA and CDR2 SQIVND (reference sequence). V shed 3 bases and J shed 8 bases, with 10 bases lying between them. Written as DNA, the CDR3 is TGTGCCAGTAGTATTGGAGGGTCCGGCTACACCTTC. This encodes CASSIGGSGYTF. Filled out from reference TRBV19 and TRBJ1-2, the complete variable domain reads DGGITQSPKYLFRKEGQNVTLSCEQNLNHDAMYWYRQDPGQGLRLIYYSQIVNDFQKGDIAEGYSVSREKKESFPLTVTSAQKNPTAFYLCASSIGGSGYTFGSGTRLTVV.

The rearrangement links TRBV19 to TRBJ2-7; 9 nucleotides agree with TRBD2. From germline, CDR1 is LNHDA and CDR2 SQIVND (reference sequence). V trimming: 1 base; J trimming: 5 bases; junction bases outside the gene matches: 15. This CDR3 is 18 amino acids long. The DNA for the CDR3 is TGTGCCAGTAGTATAGTATTATCCGTGGGCGGGAGGGCAGACGAGCAGTACGTC. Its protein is CASSIVLSVGGRADEQYV.